This entry lists 15 T cell receptor beta chains sequenced from one sample in a study of blood T cell repertoires in COVID-19. TCRdb's table, derived via immunoSEQ multiplex PCR, lists solely in-frame clones and lacks some. The table has 90,000 to 100,000 clones, over 70% seen once; the top ten hold approximately 24%. The source material was peripheral blood. These receptors came from a man aged 70 or older with acute or convalescent COVID-19.

The chain recombines TRBV19 with TRBJ2-2; 10 nucleotides align to TRBD1. V shed 3 bases, J shed 3 bases, and the junction held 1 base outside the gene matches. CDR1 LNHDA and CDR2 SQIVND come from the germline V gene (reference sequence). The CDR3 sequence is 15 residues long. CDR3 sequence (DNA): TGTGCCAGTAGTATGACAGGGGGCGACACCGGGGAGCTGTTTTTT. It codes for CASSMTGGDTGELFF.

This clone showed up just a few times. The chain couples TRBV7-2 to TRBJ2-1; 10 bases are shared with TRBD2. The CDR3 runs 15 residues. Germline CDR1 reads SGHTA; CDR2 reads FQGNSA. The ends lost 6 bases at V and 5 bases at J; junction bases unmatched: 7. The CDR3 is CASRRNSGRHNEQFF. In DNA form, the CDR3 reads TGTGCCAGCAGACGAAATAGCGGGAGGCACAATGAGCAGTTCTTC.

This clone was detected a few times. The chain combines TRBV11-2 with TRBJ2-7; 9 bases map to TRBD1. The V and J ends lost 0 bases and 2 bases, in that order; junction bases with no gene match: 2. Germline loops: CDR1 SGHAT, CDR2 FQNNGV. The CDR3 is 15 amino acids. CDR3 sequence (DNA): TGTGCCAGCAGCTTAGATTACAGGGGGCCCTACGAGCAGTACTTC. Protein sequence: CASSLDYRGPYEQYF.

The chain uses TRBV11-2 and TRBJ1-3; D unclear. The CDR3 runs to 15 residues. In germline, CDR1 is SGHAT, CDR2 FQNNGV. Between the trimmed V and J ends, which lost 3 bases and 1 base, there was a span of 10 bases. The CDR3 nucleotides read TGTGCCAGCAGCTTGCGGAGGAGGTCTGGAAACACCATATATTTT. Protein product: CASSLRRRSGNTIYF.

This clone was counted once. The chain joins TRBV6-5 to TRBJ2-3; TRBD1 aligns across 8 bases. There are 15 residues in the CDR3. Trimming removed 2 bases from V and 7 bases from J; junction bases left unmatched: 8. Per the germline V gene, CDR1 is MNHEY and CDR2 is SVGAGI. CDR3 region: CASSYARTGTYTQYF. CDR3 nucleotides: TGTGCCAGCAGTTACGCCCGGACAGGGACCTATACGCAGTATTTT.

This clone has only one observation. The chain recombines TRBV27 with TRBJ1-1; 8 bases agree with TRBD1. Trimming removed 6 bases from V and 5 bases from J; junction bases left unmatched: 5. Per the germline V gene, CDR1 is MNHEY and CDR2 is SMNVEV (reference sequence). This CDR3 region has 13 residues. CDR3 sequence reads: CASSSDRVTEAFF. The CDR3 nucleotides read TGTGCCAGCAGCTCGGACAGGGTAACTGAAGCTTTCTTT.

The chain couples TRBV10-3 to TRBJ2-1, with 7 bases lining up with TRBD2. Germline CDR1 ENHRY, CDR2 SYGVKD. Trimming cost V 10 bases and J 7 bases; bases outside gene matches: 7. The CDR3 runs 12 residues. The CDR3 reads CATLWGGNEQFF. In DNA form, the CDR3 reads TGTGCCACTCTCTGGGGGGGGAATGAGCAGTTCTTC.

The chain combines TRBV4-1 with TRBJ2-1; 10 bases agree with TRBD1. The germline gives CDR1 MGHRA, CDR2 YSYEKL. J gave up 3 bases and V 3 bases, and 2 bases lay outside the gene matches. This CDR3 contains 15 residues. This CDR3 is CASSQRTGGYNEQFF. The CDR3 bases are TGCGCCAGCAGCCAGAGGACAGGGGGCTACAATGAGCAGTTCTTC.

This rearrangement joins TRBV7-3 to TRBJ2-1; 8 bases are a match to TRBD1. The junction had 8 bases not matched to a gene; V was cut back by 5 bases and J by 8 bases. The CDR3 runs to 14 residues. Per germline, CDR1 SGHTA and CDR2 FQGTGA. The CDR3 loop is CASSKDREVDEQFF. The CDR3 region has the DNA TGTGCCAGCAGCAAGGACAGGGAGGTAGATGAGCAGTTCTTC. The entire variable domain, with the rest obtained from reference TRBV7-3 and TRBJ2-1, is as follows: GAGVSQTPSNKVTEKGKYVELRCDPISGHTALYWYRQSLGQGPEFLIYFQGTGAADDSGLPNDRFFAVRPEGSVSTLKIQRTERGDSAVYLCASSKDREVDEQFFGPGTRLTVL.

This chain joins TRBV7-6 and TRBJ1-2, with TRBD1 identical over 7 bases. CDR1 SGHVS and CDR2 FNYEAQ come from the germline V gene. This CDR3 is 13 amino acids long. With 5 bases clipped from V and 6 bases from J, the junction kept 6 bases outside the gene matches. CDR3 residues: CASSAQTGNGYTF. The CDR3 nucleotides are TGTGCCAGCAGCGCCCAGACAGGGAATGGCTACACCTTC.

The chain has TRBV3-1 (or the pseudogene TRBV3-2) and TRBJ1-5; tentatively, D is TRBD1 (6 bases). Germline V CDR1 and CDR2: LGHDT, YNNKEL (reference sequence). V dropped 3 bases and J dropped 7 bases, with 16 bases sitting between them. The CDR3 covers 15 residues. CDR3 sequence: CASSQNRDRAQPQHF. CDR3 in DNA: TGTGCCAGCAGCCAGAACAGGGATAGGGCGCAGCCCCAGCATTTT.

This rearrangement joins TRBV2 to TRBJ2-7, with 7 bases that match TRBD2. The junction had 15 bases not matched to a gene; V was cut back by 8 bases and J by 11 bases. The CDR3 has 13 residues. Germline V gives CDR1 SNHLY, CDR2 FYNNEI. The CDR3 protein is CASAWGQGGEKYF. CDR3 DNA sequence: TGTGCCAGCGCGTGGGGTCAGGGAGGGGAAAAGTACTTC.

The chain employs TRBV28 and TRBJ2-7; TRBD1 might be the D (5 bases). There are 13 residues in the CDR3. V was trimmed by 4 bases and J by 6 bases, leaving 13 bases between them. The germline V gene has CDR1 MDHEN and CDR2 SYDVKM. DNA for the CDR3: TGTGCCAGCAGTTGGGGCGACATCCCCGAGCAGTACTTC. It yields the protein CASSWGDIPEQYF.

The chain couples TRBV3-1 (or the pseudogene TRBV3-2) to TRBJ2-3; 8 bases map to TRBD1. The ends lost 1 base at V and 4 bases at J; junction bases unmatched: 7. The V gene's germline CDR1 is LGHDT and CDR2 YNNKEL (reference sequence). The CDR3 has 16 residues. The DNA of the CDR3 is TGTGCCAGCAGCCAAGCCGGGACAGGTCGCTCAGATACGCAGTATTTT. Translation: CASSQAGTGRSDTQYF.

The chain is built from TRBV5-1 and TRBJ2-3; 7 bases line up with TRBD2. Germline CDR1 and CDR2: SGHRS and YFSETQ. The CDR3 has 14 amino acids. V lost 4 bases, J lost 0 bases, and 2 bases stayed unmatched. The CDR3 spells CASSRTSSTDTQYF. The DNA for the CDR3 is TGCGCCAGCAGCCGGACTAGTAGCACAGATACGCAGTATTTT. The full variable domain, in which reference TRBV5-1 and TRBJ2-3 provide the parts outside the CDR3, is KAGVTQTPRYLIKTRGQQVTLSCSPISGHRSVSWYQQTPGQGLQFLFEYFSETQRNKGNFPGRFSGRQFSNSRSEMNVSTLELGDSALYLCASSRTSSTDTQYFGPGTRLTVL.